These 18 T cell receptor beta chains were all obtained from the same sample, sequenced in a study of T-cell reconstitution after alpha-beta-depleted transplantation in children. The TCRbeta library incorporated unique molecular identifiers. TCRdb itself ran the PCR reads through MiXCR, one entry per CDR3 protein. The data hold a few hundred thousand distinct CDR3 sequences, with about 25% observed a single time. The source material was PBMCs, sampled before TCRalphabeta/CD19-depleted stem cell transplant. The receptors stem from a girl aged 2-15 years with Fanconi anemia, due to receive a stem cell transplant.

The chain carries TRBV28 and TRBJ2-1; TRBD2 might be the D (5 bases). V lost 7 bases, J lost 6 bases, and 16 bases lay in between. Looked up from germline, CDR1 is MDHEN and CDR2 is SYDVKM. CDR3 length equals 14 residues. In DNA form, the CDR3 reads TGTGCCAGCACTCAATTCGAGGGATTCAATGAGCAGTTCTTC. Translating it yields CASTQFEGFNEQFF. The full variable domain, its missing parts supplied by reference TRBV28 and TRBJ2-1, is DVKVTQSSRYLVKRTGEKVFLECVQDMDHENMFWYRQDPGLGLRLIYFSYDVKMKEKGDIPEGYSVSREKKERFSLILESASTNQTSMYLCASTQFEGFNEQFFGPGTRLTVL.

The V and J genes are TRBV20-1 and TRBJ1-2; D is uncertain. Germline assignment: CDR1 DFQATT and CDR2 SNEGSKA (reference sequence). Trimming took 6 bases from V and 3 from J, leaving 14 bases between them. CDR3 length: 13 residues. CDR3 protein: CSAPSGTYYGYTF. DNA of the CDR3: TGCAGTGCCCCATCGGGAACCTACTATGGCTACACCTTC.

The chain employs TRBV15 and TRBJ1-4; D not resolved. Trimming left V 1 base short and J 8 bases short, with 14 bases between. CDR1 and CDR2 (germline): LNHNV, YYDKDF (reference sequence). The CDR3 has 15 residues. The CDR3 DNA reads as TGTGCCACCAGCAGAGTTCTTCAGGTTGACGAAAAACTGTTTTTT. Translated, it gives CATSRVLQVDEKLFF. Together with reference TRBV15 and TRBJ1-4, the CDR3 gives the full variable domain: DAMVIQNPRYQVTQFGKPVTLSCSQTLNHNVMYWYQQKSSQAPKLLFHYYDKDFNNEADTPDNFQSRRPNTSFCFLDIRSPGLGDTAMYLCATSRVLQVDEKLFFGSGTQLSVL.

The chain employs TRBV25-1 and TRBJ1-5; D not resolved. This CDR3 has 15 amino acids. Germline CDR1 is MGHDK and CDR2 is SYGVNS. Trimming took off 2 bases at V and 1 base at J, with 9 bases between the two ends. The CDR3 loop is CASSEIGSSNQPQHF. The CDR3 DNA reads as TGTGCCAGCAGTGAAATTGGCAGCAGCAATCAGCCCCAGCATTTT.

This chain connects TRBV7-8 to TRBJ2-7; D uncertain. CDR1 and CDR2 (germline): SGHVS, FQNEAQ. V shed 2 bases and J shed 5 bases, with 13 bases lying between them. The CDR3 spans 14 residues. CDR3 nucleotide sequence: TGTGCCAGCAGCTTAAGCACTCCCCGGGACGAGCAGTACTTC. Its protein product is CASSLSTPRDEQYF.

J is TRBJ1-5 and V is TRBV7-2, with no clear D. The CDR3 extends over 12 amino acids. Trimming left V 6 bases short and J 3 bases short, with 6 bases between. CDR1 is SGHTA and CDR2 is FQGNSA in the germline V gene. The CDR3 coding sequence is TGTGCCAGCAGTTCCTTCAATCAGCCCCAGCATTTT. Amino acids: CASSSFNQPQHF.

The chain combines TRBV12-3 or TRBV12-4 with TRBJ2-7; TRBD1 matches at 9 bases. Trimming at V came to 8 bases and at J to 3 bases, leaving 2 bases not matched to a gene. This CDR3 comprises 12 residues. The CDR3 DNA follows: TGTGCCAGCCAGACAGGGGGCTACGAGCAGTACTTC. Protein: CASQTGGYEQYF.

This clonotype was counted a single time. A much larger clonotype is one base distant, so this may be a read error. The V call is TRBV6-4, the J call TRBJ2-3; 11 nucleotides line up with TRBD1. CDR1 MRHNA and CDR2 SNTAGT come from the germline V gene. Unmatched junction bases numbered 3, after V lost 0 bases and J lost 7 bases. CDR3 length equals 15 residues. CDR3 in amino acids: CASSDSGQGAYTQYF. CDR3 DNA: TGTGCCAGCAGTGACTCAGGACAGGGGGCATATACGCAGTATTTT.

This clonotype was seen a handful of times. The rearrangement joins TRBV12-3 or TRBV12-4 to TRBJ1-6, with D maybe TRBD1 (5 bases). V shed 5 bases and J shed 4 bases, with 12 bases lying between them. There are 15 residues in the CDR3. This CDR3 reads CASSPTGLYNSPLHF. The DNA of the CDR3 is TGTGCCAGCAGTCCAACAGGACTTTATAATTCACCCCTCCACTTT.

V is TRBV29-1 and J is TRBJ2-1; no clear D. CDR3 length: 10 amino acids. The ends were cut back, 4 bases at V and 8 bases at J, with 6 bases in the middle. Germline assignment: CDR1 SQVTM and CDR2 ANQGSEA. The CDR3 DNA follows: TGCAGCGTTGCAGTTTATGAGCAGTTCTTC. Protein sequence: CSVAVYEQFF.

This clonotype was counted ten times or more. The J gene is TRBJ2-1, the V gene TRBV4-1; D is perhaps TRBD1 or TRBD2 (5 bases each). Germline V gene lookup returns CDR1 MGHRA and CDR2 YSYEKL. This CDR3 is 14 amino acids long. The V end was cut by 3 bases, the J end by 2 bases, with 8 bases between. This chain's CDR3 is CASSHMGPYNEQFF. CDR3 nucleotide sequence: TGCGCCAGCAGCCATATGGGACCCTACAATGAGCAGTTCTTC.

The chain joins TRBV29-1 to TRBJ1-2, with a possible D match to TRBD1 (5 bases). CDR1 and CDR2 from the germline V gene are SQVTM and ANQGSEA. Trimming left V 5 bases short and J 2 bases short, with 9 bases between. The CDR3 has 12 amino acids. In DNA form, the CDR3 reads TGCAGCGTTTTTGGGGGAAACTATGGCTACACCTTC. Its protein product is CSVFGGNYGYTF.

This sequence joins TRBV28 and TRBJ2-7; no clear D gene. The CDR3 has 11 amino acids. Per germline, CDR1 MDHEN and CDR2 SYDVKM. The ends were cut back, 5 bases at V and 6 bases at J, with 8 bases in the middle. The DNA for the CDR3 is TGTGCCAGCAGTCGAGGACGCGAGCAGTACTTC. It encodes CASSRGREQYF.

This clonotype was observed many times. CDR3 sequence: CSVHLGQVNTQYF. The CDR3 DNA is TGCAGCGTTCATTTAGGACAGGTTAATACGCAGTATTTT. This sequence joins TRBV29-1 and TRBJ2-3; 7 bases agree with TRBD1. CDR3 length: 13 amino acids. From germline, CDR1 is SQVTM and CDR2 ANQGSEA. J was trimmed by 7 bases and V by 5 bases; bases with no gene match: 9.

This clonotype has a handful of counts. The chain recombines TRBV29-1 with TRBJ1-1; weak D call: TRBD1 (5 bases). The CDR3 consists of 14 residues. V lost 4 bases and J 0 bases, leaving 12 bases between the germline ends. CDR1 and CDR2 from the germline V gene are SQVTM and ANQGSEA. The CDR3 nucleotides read TGCAGCGTTGGGGGACGAAGGGTGAACACTGAAGCTTTCTTT. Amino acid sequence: CSVGGRRVNTEAFF.

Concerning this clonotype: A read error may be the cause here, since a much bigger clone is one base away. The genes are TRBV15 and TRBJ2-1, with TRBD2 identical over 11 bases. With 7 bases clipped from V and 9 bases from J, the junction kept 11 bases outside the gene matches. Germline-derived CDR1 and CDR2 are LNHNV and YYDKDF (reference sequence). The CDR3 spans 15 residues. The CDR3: CATTIVLAGASEQFF. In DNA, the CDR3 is TGTGCCACCACGATCGTACTAGCGGGAGCGAGTGAGCAGTTCTTC.

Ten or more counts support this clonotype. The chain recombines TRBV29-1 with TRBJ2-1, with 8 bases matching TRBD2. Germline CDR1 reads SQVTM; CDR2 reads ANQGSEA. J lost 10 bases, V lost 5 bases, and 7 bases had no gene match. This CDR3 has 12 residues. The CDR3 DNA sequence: TGCAGCGTTAACGGGGGGGCCATCGAGCAGTTCTTC. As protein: CSVNGGAIEQFF.

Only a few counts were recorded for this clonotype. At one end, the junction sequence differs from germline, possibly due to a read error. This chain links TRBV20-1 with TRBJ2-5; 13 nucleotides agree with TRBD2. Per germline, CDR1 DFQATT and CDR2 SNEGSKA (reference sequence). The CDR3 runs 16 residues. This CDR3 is CCARDPGLAGRETQYF. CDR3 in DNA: TGCTGTGCTAGAGACCCGGGACTAGCGGGGCGAGAGACCCAGTACTTC.